Shown below are 21 T cell receptor beta chains from a single sample sequenced in a study of breast tumors, draining lymph nodes, adjacent tissues. Each CDR3 protein gets one entry after TCRdb re-called the multiplex PCR reads with MiXCR. In the table there are 60,000 to 65,000 distinct CDR3 sequences, around 52% of which are singletons. The sequencing input was breast tumor tissue. All receptors come from a female donor with breast cancer. Some clones in this sample may be carry-over from other donors' samples.

Ten or more counts support this clonotype. The chain is built from TRBV2 and TRBJ2-7, with D uncertain. CDR3 length equals 13 residues. V was pared by 0 bases and J by 4 bases, with 7 bases between. The germline V gene has CDR1 SNHLY and CDR2 FYNNEI. CDR3 residues: CASSEAREYEQYF. DNA for the CDR3: TGTGCCAGCAGTGAAGCGCGCGAGTACGAGCAGTACTTC.

At least ten counts were recorded for this clonotype. V gene TRBV28 combines with J gene TRBJ1-4; D gene ambiguous. The CDR3 has 11 amino acids. The germline V gene encodes CDR1 MDHEN and CDR2 SYDVKM. Trimming left V 5 bases short and J 8 bases short, with 6 bases between. CDR3 coding DNA: TGTGCCAGCAGTCCGAGGGAAAAACTGTTTTTT. Translating it yields CASSPREKLFF.

This sequence joins TRBV7-2 and TRBJ1-2; 7 positions agree with TRBD1. The CDR3 covers 15 residues. In germline, CDR1 is SGHTA, CDR2 FQGNSA. The V gene end was trimmed by 1 base and the J gene end by 2 bases; junction bases not matched to a gene: 4. The CDR3 nucleotides are TGTGCCAGCAGCTTAGACCCGACAGGGAACTATGGCTACACCTTC. Protein: CASSLDPTGNYGYTF.

This chain joins TRBV5-1 and TRBJ1-2; D remains unclear. The V end lost 2 bases, the J end lost 1 base, and 6 bases lay between the germline ends. Looked up from germline, CDR1 is SGHRS and CDR2 is YFSETQ. This CDR3 spans 13 amino acids. The CDR3 loop is CASSLNDNYGYTF. Written as DNA, the CDR3 is TGCGCCAGCAGCTTAAACGATAACTATGGCTACACCTTC.

The V gene is TRBV2, the J gene TRBJ1-4; TRBD1 matches at 9 bases. The CDR3 runs 14 residues. The ends lost 11 bases at V and 10 bases at J; junction bases unmatched: 14. Germline lookup yields CDR1 SNHLY and CDR2 FYNNEI. The CDR3 reads CASNPDRGFGKLFF. The DNA of the CDR3 is TGTGCCTCAAACCCGGACAGGGGATTCGGAAAACTGTTTTTT.

This clonotype was seen at least ten times. The rearrangement joins TRBV5-8 to TRBJ1-3; 8 nucleotides match TRBD1. V dropped 9 bases and J dropped 0; count of bases not matched to a gene: 8. CDR3 length equals 15 residues. Germline CDR1 reads SGHTS; CDR2 reads YDEGEE. The CDR3 reads CATSSQGASGNTIYF. The CDR3 nucleotides are TGTGCCACGAGCTCCCAGGGGGCCTCTGGAAACACCATATATTTT.

This clonotype was found many times. This rearrangement joins TRBV6-5 to TRBJ1-2; TRBD1 matches at 9 bases. CDR1 MNHEY and CDR2 SVGAGI come from the germline V gene. The V segment lost 6 bases and the J segment 7 bases; nucleotides outside the gene matches: 12. The CDR3 has 15 amino acids. DNA for the CDR3: TGTGCCAGCAGCACCCGGGACAGGGTGTCTTCTGGCTACACCTTC. Translated, it gives CASSTRDRVSSGYTF.

This chain joins TRBV10-3 and TRBJ1-2; 12 nucleotides agree with TRBD1. The V gene's germline CDR1 is ENHRY and CDR2 SYGVKD. The V gene end was trimmed by 6 bases and the J gene end by 8 bases; junction bases not matched to a gene: 4. The CDR3 has 13 residues. As DNA, the CDR3 is TGTGCCATCAGAACCGGGACAGGGGGCGGCTACACCTTC. It translates to CAIRTGTGGGYTF.

This chain joins TRBV6-1 and TRBJ1-1; 9 bases fit TRBD1. Unmatched junction bases numbered 11, after V lost 5 bases and J lost 7 bases. The length of the CDR3 is 15 residues. Germline lookup yields CDR1 MNHNS and CDR2 SASEGT. CDR3 loop: CASSRRQGVFNEAFF. CDR3 sequence (DNA): TGTGCCAGCAGTCGGAGACAGGGGGTTTTTAATGAAGCTTTCTTT.

J is TRBJ2-5 and V is TRBV20-1; no clear D gene. The CDR3 is 12 residues long. With 2 bases removed from V and 1 base from J, the gap between germline ends came to 5 bases. Germline V gives CDR1 DFQATT, CDR2 SNEGSKA (reference sequence). CDR3 residues: CSARRAQETQYF. CDR3 coding DNA: TGCAGTGCTAGACGTGCCCAAGAGACCCAGTACTTC.

About this clonotype itself: A much larger clone sits a single nucleotide away, making a read error possible. The chain joins TRBV6-1 to TRBJ2-1; 9 nucleotides match TRBD2. Germline values: CDR1 MNHNS, CDR2 SASEGT. This CDR3 spans 16 amino acids. V lost 4 bases and J lost 7; bases outside the gene matches: 11. CDR3 nucleotide sequence: TGTGCCAGCAGTGCAGGGGCGGGGGGGCCAATTAATGAGCAGTTCTTC. Its translation is CASSAGAGGPINEQFF.

The chain is built from TRBV10-1 and TRBJ2-1, with 10 bases fitting TRBD2. V gave up 2 bases and J gave up 7 bases; unmatched junction bases: 8. Per germline, CDR1 WNHNN and CDR2 SYGVQD (reference sequence). CDR3 length: 16 amino acids. The CDR3 is CASSEGSGRPGNEQFF. For the CDR3, the DNA is TGCGCCAGCAGTGAGGGTAGCGGGAGGCCAGGGAATGAGCAGTTCTTC.

The V and J genes are TRBV2 and TRBJ2-3, with D perhaps TRBD1 (7 bases). Between the trimmed V and J ends, which lost 6 bases and 3 bases, there was a span of 13 bases. The CDR3 is 14 residues long. CDR1 and CDR2 from the germline V gene are SNHLY and FYNNEI. DNA for the CDR3: TGTGCCAGCAGGCGGGACAGCTCAACAGATACGCAGTATTTT. The encoded protein is CASRRDSSTDTQYF. The variable domain in full, completed from reference TRBV2 and TRBJ2-3, reads EPEVTQTPSHQVTQMGQEVILRCVPISNHLYFYWYRQILGQKVEFLVSFYNNEISEKSEIFDDQFSVERPDGSNFTLKIRSTKLEDSAMYFCASRRDSSTDTQYFGPGTRLTVL.

This clonotype occurred many times. CDR3: CASSLRGGVEPQHF. The CDR3, as DNA: TGTGCCAGCTCACTACGGGGGGGAGTGGAGCCCCAGCATTTT. The chain joins TRBV18 to TRBJ1-5, with D possibly matching TRBD1 (5 bases). CDR1 is KGHSH, CDR2 LQKENI, per germline. This CDR3 region has 14 residues. Trimming removed 4 bases from V and 8 bases from J, with 15 bases in between. Using reference TRBV18 and TRBJ1-5 for the parts outside the CDR3, the full variable domain is NAGVMQNPRHLVRRRGQEARLRCSPMKGHSHVYWYRQLPEEGLKFMVYLQKENIIDESGMPKERFSAEFPKEGPSILRIQQVVRGDSAAYFCASSLRGGVEPQHFGDGTRLSIL.

By share, this clonotype counts as medium-sized. The genes are TRBV12-3 or TRBV12-4 and TRBJ1-6; D unresolved. This CDR3 is 15 amino acids long. V was shortened by 5 bases and J by 4 bases, with 12 bases between the two germline ends. CDR3 protein: CASSPPGPYNSPLHF. DNA for the CDR3: TGTGCCAGCAGTCCTCCCGGGCCTTATAATTCACCCCTCCACTTT.

This clonotype was seen many times. V gene TRBV7-9 combines with J gene TRBJ2-1; D is unresolved. CDR3 length: 17 residues. Germline CDR1 is SEHNR and CDR2 is FQNEAQ (reference sequence). V dropped 3 bases and J dropped 3 bases, with 18 bases sitting between them. DNA for the CDR3: TGTGCCAGCAGCTTTCAAACGGACCGACTCTACTACAATGAGCAGTTCTTC. Translation gives CASSFQTDRLYYNEQFF.

This clonotype was seen ten or more times. The chain has TRBV24-1 and TRBJ2-1; 8 nucleotides match TRBD2. J gave up 2 bases and V 4 bases, and 6 bases lay outside the gene matches. The CDR3 has 16 residues. The germline V gene has CDR1 KGHDR and CDR2 SFDVKD. The CDR3: CATSDQTSGAYNEQFF. In DNA form, the CDR3 reads TGTGCCACCAGTGACCAAACTAGCGGCGCCTACAATGAGCAGTTCTTC.

This clonotype was detected many times. This sequence joins TRBV28 and TRBJ1-6; 7 positions agree with TRBD1. From germline, CDR1 is MDHEN and CDR2 SYDVKM. V shed 6 bases, J shed 2 bases, and the junction held 7 bases outside the gene matches. This CDR3 is built from 16 residues. The CDR3 sequence is CASSSEDRAYNSPLHF. The CDR3 region has the DNA TGTGCCAGCAGCTCCGAAGACAGGGCCTATAATTCACCCCTCCACTTT.

This clonotype has just a few counts. This may be a read error, as it is one base from a much larger clone. This chain uses TRBV11-3 with TRBJ2-6; 9 bases are shared with TRBD1. Germline loops: CDR1 SGHNT, CDR2 YENEEA. CDR3 length: 18 residues. V was clipped by 1 base and J by 1 base; unmatched bases: 5. CDR3 nucleotide sequence: TGTGCCAGCAGCTTAGGGACAGGGGCCGCTTCTGGGGCCAACGTCCTGACTTTC. This encodes CASSLGTGAASGANVLTF.

The chain recombines TRBV20-1 with TRBJ2-7; 9 nucleotides line up with TRBD1. The J call may be in error: the DNA end matches TRBJ2-1 better. The CDR3 consists of 12 residues. Germline CDR1 and CDR2: DFQATT and SNEGSKA (reference sequence). Written as DNA, the CDR3 is TGCAGTGCCTCCGGGACAGGGCGTGAGCAGTTCTTC. Amino acids: CSASGTGREQFF.

The chain employs TRBV14 and TRBJ2-2, with D unclear. The germline V gene encodes CDR1 SGHDN and CDR2 FVKESK. The CDR3 contains 13 residues. V was trimmed by 2 bases and J by 6 bases, leaving 7 bases between them. Here the CDR3 reads CASSQFSAGELFF. The DNA of the CDR3 is TGTGCCAGCAGCCAATTCAGTGCCGGGGAGCTGTTTTTT.